This TCR beta chain was obtained from a study of blood T cell repertoires in COVID-19 (dated by TCRdb to 2019 to 2021). About the investigation overall: The collaborator samples originated in the United States, Italy and Spain and spanned the acute and convalescent phases of COVID-19. Sample metadata almost always included a de-identified subject ID, COVID-19 status, age in years and sex. Subjects who had been exposed to COVID-19, were actively infected with it, or had recovered from it provided the deeply sampled blood TCRbeta repertoires that made up the dataset. The repertoires were released in a freely available public database meant as a resource for research on the immune response to SARS-CoV-2. The material from the prospective study consisted of cDNA or gDNA derived from T cells, B-cell-depleted T cells, or PBMCs. Where HLA class I and class II types were available, the types were taken from metadata supplied by the sample provider, not from assay-based typing. Samples were obtained from the ongoing ImmuneRACE study (first 160 participants) and from 1,254 subjects provided by 6 global collaborators. Study-wide findings and limitations: Clinical and demographic metadata were provided uncurated, with the amount varying by source and participant.

Concerning this clone itself: Its antigen is not yet known. Base-call qualities are not available, and no considerably larger clone is one nucleotide away.

The immunoSEQ Assay, a bias-controlled multiplex PCR, was used to amplify TCRbeta CDR3 regions from genomic DNA. The study's processing was this. The number of nucleated cells in each sample was estimated by amplification of reference gene primers within the assay. Sequence reads were collapsed and filtered to measure the absolute abundance of every unique TCRbeta CDR3 rearrangement. For each sample, productive Simpson clonality was calculated as the square root of Simpson's diversity index across productive rearrangements. As stored in TCRdb, this immuneACCESS dataset retains in-frame rearrangements with V and J assigned. A fraction of the clones does not appear; measured against another copy, unresolved V genes explain less than half of the discrepancy, and the remainder lacks a known reason. V and J calls and clone size are copied from that table; D and trimming were computed from the DNA. This sample has 150,000 to 200,000 clones in its table, and more than 75% of those were observed once. The ten biggest clones cover roughly 3.9% of the sample.

Each collaborating institution followed its own protocols to collect whole blood in K2EDTA tubes. Collaborator samples were shipped for TCRbeta analysis as frozen whole blood, isolated PBMCs, or DNA extracted from either sample type. The sequencing sample was made of peripheral blood. This sequence originates from a young man with active or convalescent COVID-19.

The CDR3 amino acid sequence is: CASSIGGLREAFF. The nucleotide sequence is TGTGCCAGTAGTATAGGGGGGCTCCGTGAAGCTTTCTTT. The rearranged chain carries TRBV19 and TRBJ1-1; a tentative D match to TRBD1 spans 6 bases. Based on the germline V gene (reference sequence), the CDR1 and CDR2 sequences are LNHDA and SQIVND. V and J lose 1 base and 7 bases, and a span of 10 bases separates them. Inclusive of the bounding cysteine and phenylalanine, the CDR3 is 13 residues long. Only the CDR3 DNA stays, 39 bases, in frame from base 1.